What follows are 22 T cell receptor beta chains derived from one specimen sequenced in a study of blood T cells in healthy people across ages. PCR was performed a second time for about 6 to 12 cycles using a sample-barcoded 5' primer and a J-beta primer mix. MiXCR, run by TCRdb on the 5' RACE reads, gives a single entry per CDR3 protein. The table lists around 600,000 distinct CDR3 sequences, 40% to 55% of them singletons, with around 25% in the top ten. Sequenced material: blood. The receptors here all came from a man older than 75 in good health.

This clonotype has just a few counts. The chain employs TRBV11-3 and TRBJ2-4; possible D gene TRBD2, 5 bases. Judging by the DNA end, TRBJ2-7 fits better; the J call may be wrong. There are 14 residues in the CDR3. Germline CDR1 and CDR2: SGHNT and YENEEA. The CDR3 DNA is TGTGCCAGCAGCTCGACTACTAGAAGCAACGAGCAGTACTTC. Its protein is CASSSTTRSNEQYF.

The table lists this clonotype with many counts. J is TRBJ2-5 and V is TRBV14, with a tentative D call TRBD1 (5 bases). This CDR3 is built from 11 residues. Trimming removed 1 base at V and 11 bases at J, with 8 bases between. Germline V gene lookup returns CDR1 SGHDN and CDR2 FVKESK. In DNA form, the CDR3 reads TGTGCCAGCAGCCAAGTCCGACAGCAGTACTTC. Translating it yields CASSQVRQQYF.

Concerning this clonotype: A junction end diverges from the germline sequence, so it may reflect a read error. The chain has TRBV7-9 and TRBJ1-6; unclear D gene. The CDR3 is 12 residues long. Germline V gives CDR1 SEHNR, CDR2 FQNEAQ (reference sequence). CDR3 amino acids: CSSSIDNSPLHF. The CDR3 DNA is TGTTCCAGCAGCATCGATAATTCACCCCTCCACTTT.

The chain carries TRBV7-2 and TRBJ2-5; the D is unclear. V was shortened by 1 base and J by 2 bases, with 11 bases between the two germline ends. Germline CDR1 and CDR2: SGHTA and FQGNSA. This CDR3 has 15 amino acids. This chain's CDR3 is CASSLGTAFQETQYF. As DNA, the CDR3 is TGTGCCAGCAGCTTAGGAACAGCATTTCAAGAGACCCAGTACTTC.

V and J are TRBV6-6 and TRBJ2-3; 7 bases match TRBD1. The CDR3 is 12 residues long. Germline-derived CDR1 and CDR2 are MNHNY and SVGAGI (reference sequence). V shed 7 bases and J 9 bases; nucleotides not matched to a gene: 7. The CDR3 nucleotides are TGTGCCAGCACCGGGACAGAAGGCACGCAGTATTTT. Translation gives CASTGTEGTQYF.

This sequence joins TRBV10-3 and TRBJ2-5; 7 bases line up with TRBD1. Germline values: CDR1 ENHRY, CDR2 SYGVKD. The CDR3 extends over 15 amino acids. V shed 0 bases, J shed 3 bases, and the junction held 4 bases outside the gene matches. The CDR3 DNA follows: TGTGCCATCAGTGAGTCTCAAACAGGGGAAGAGACCCAGTACTTC. Amino acids: CAISESQTGEETQYF.

Points on this clonotype: It may be a read error: a sequence one base away is much more abundant. The chain recombines TRBV6-5 with TRBJ2-4, with 10 bases matching TRBD1. The DNA end is more similar to TRBJ2-5, so the J call may be wrong. CDR1 is MNHEY and CDR2 is SVGAGI in the germline V gene. The CDR3 extends over 16 amino acids. The CDR3 bases are TGTGCCAACAGTTACTCTTTGGACAGGGGGGAAGAGACCCAGTACTTC. Protein: CANSYSLDRGEETQYF.

This clonotype was recorded a few times. The chain carries TRBV5-1 and TRBJ2-1; TRBD1 matches 9 bases. In germline, CDR1 is SGHRS, CDR2 YFSETQ. The junction had 4 bases not matched to a gene; V was cut back by 4 bases and J by 8 bases. This CDR3 spans 13 amino acids. Written as DNA, the CDR3 is TGCGCCAGCAGCCGGGGGACAGGGCATGAGCAGTTCTTC. Amino acid sequence: CASSRGTGHEQFF.

The sample holds one count of this clonotype. This chain connects TRBV6-2 or TRBV6-3 to TRBJ1-5; TRBD1 might be the D (6 bases). Between the trimmed V and J ends, which lost 2 bases and 7 bases, there was a span of 27 bases. The CDR3 loop spans 19 amino acids. CDR1 is MNHEY, CDR2 SVGEGT, per germline. The CDR3 reads CASSYDDRQGPSLGQPQHF. The CDR3 DNA follows: TGTGCCAGCAGTTACGATGATCGGCAGGGGCCTTCCTTAGGGCAGCCCCAGCATTTT.

This clonotype was seen repeatedly, ten times or more. This sequence joins TRBV7-2 and TRBJ2-7; a weak D match, TRBD1 (5 bases). The germline V gene encodes CDR1 SGHTA and CDR2 FQGNSA. The CDR3 spans 15 residues. Trimming removed 3 bases from V and 7 bases from J, with 19 bases in between. CDR3 amino acids: CASSFSPDTRWEQYF. In DNA form, the CDR3 reads TGTGCCAGCAGCTTTTCCCCGGACACCCGTTGGGAGCAGTACTTC.

The chain links TRBV6-2 or TRBV6-3 to TRBJ1-5; 7 positions agree with TRBD1. The germline CDR1 and CDR2 sequences are MNHEY and SVGEGT. The CDR3 is 15 amino acids. Germline trimming cut 6 bases from V and 3 bases from J; bases unmatched to any gene: 8. CDR3 amino acids: CASSSGGFDNQPQHF. The CDR3 DNA follows: TGTGCCAGCAGCTCAGGGGGTTTCGACAATCAGCCCCAGCATTTT.

This clonotype has just a few counts. This sequence joins TRBV29-1 and TRBJ1-2; tentative D call: TRBD1 (6 bases). The length of the CDR3 is 13 residues. Germline V gives CDR1 SQVTM, CDR2 ANQGSEA. The ends were cut back, 5 bases at V and 1 base at J, with 11 bases in the middle. CDR3: CSVPGDFNYGYTF. The CDR3 nucleotides are TGCAGCGTTCCAGGGGATTTTAACTATGGCTACACCTTC.

This chain connects TRBV5-1 to TRBJ2-1; TRBD2 matches 9 bases. V lost 4 bases and J lost 11; bases outside the gene matches: 10. Germline values: CDR1 SGHRS, CDR2 YFSETQ. The CDR3 contains 14 residues. This CDR3 reads CASSVGGPSGKQFF. In DNA, the CDR3 is TGCGCCAGCAGCGTGGGGGGTCCTAGCGGGAAGCAGTTCTTC.

V and J are TRBV12-3 or TRBV12-4 and TRBJ2-7; D unresolved. V gave up 6 bases and J gave up 1 base, with 16 bases separating them. CDR3 length equals 15 residues. CDR3 coding DNA: TGTGCCAGCAGCCATCCTGGGCGAGGTTCCTACGAGCAGTACTTC. Encoded protein: CASSHPGRGSYEQYF.

As to this clonotype: At one end, the junction sequence differs from germline, possibly due to a read error. The rearrangement joins TRBV29-1 to TRBJ1-1; TRBD1 might be the D (5 bases). There are 15 residues in the CDR3. The V gene's germline CDR1 is SQVTM and CDR2 ANQGSEA. The CDR3, as DNA: TGCAGCGTTGACGGCAGGGACGGGGTGAACACTGAAGTTTTCTTT. This encodes CSVDGRDGVNTEVFF.

This clonotype was observed a handful of times. This chain connects TRBV5-1 to TRBJ2-7; D call uncertain. Trimming removed 5 bases at V and 2 bases at J, with 14 bases between. Germline CDR1 reads SGHRS; CDR2 reads YFSETQ. This CDR3 is 14 amino acids long. CDR3 DNA sequence: TGCGCCAGCAGTACCGGCTCTCCGCCCTACGAGCAGTACTTC. This encodes CASSTGSPPYEQYF. The full variable domain, in which reference TRBV5-1 and TRBJ2-7 provide the parts outside the CDR3, is KAGVTQTPRYLIKTRGQQVTLSCSPISGHRSVSWYQQTPGQGLQFLFEYFSETQRNKGNFPGRFSGRQFSNSRSEMNVSTLELGDSALYLCASSTGSPPYEQYFGPGTRLTVT.

CDR3 DNA: TGTGCCACCAGCAGAGATCTCCTCTCAGCGGAAGAGACCCAGTACTTC. Translated, it gives CATSRDLLSAEETQYF. The J gene is TRBJ2-5, the V gene TRBV15; D perhaps matches TRBD2 (5 bases). Trimming shortened V by 0 bases and J by 3 bases, and 14 bases separated the two germline ends. CDR3 length equals 16 residues. Germline V gene data show CDR1 as LNHNV and CDR2 as YYDKDF (reference sequence).

This sequence joins TRBV4-3 and TRBJ1-5, with D perhaps matching TRBD1 (5 bases). The V and J ends lost 2 bases and 6 bases respectively, with 8 bases between them. The CDR3 is 13 amino acids. The germline CDR1 and CDR2 sequences are LGHNA and YSLEER. CDR3 residues: CASSQRRAQPQHF. CDR3 nucleotides: TGCGCCAGCAGCCAACGCAGGGCTCAGCCCCAGCATTTT.

The chain couples TRBV7-2 to TRBJ2-2, with D unclear. The V and J ends lost 5 bases and 4 bases respectively, with 11 bases between them. The CDR3 consists of 14 residues. The germline CDR1 and CDR2 sequences are SGHTA and FQGNSA. In DNA form, the CDR3 reads TGTGCCAGCAGCAAAGCCTCGGGCACCGGGGAGCTGTTTTTT. Translation: CASSKASGTGELFF.

The chain carries TRBV7-2 and TRBJ2-3, with D perhaps TRBD1 or TRBD2 (6 bases each). Trimming pared 2 bases from V and 0 bases from J, leaving 18 bases between. This CDR3 is 18 amino acids long. CDR1 and CDR2 (germline): SGHTA, FQGNSA. The DNA for the CDR3 is TGTGCCAGCAGCTTAAGGGGGGTGAGCGGAACTAGCACAGATACGCAGTATTTT. Encoded protein: CASSLRGVSGTSTDTQYF.

This clonotype was seen only once. At one end the junction does not follow the germline gene, possibly because of a read error. V is TRBV12-3 or TRBV12-4 and J is TRBJ2-5, with D unclear. This CDR3 is built from 13 residues. This chain's CDR3 is CASSFHDQEAQYF. The CDR3 DNA reads as TGTGCCAGCAGTTTCCACGACCAAGAGGCCCAGTACTTC.

This chain uses TRBV3-1 with TRBJ2-5; no reliable D call. Germline V CDR1 and CDR2: LGHDT, YNNKEL (reference sequence). Trimming left V 2 bases short and J 11 bases short, with 9 bases between. The CDR3 sequence is 11 residues long. The CDR3 here is CASSQSSLQYF. In DNA form, the CDR3 reads TGTGCCAGCAGCCAATCCTCTCTGCAGTACTTC.